The rows below give T cell receptor beta chains drawn from one sample of a study of CD8 T cells in ankylosing spondylitis. One entry per CDR3 protein results from TCRdb running MiXCR on the 5' RACE reads. The table lists 700,000 to 1,000,000 distinct CDR3 sequences, roughly 12% of them singletons. The sequencing input was blood, either unsorted or a sorted T cell fraction (not recorded which). These receptors were collected from a male donor with ankylosing spondylitis. The CDR3 runs from the conserved cysteine through the conserved F or W. D genes are given only for firm matches. Some rows have no size entry. The others give once, few or many, or a class for an expanded clone.

J | size | D | V | CDR3 | DNA
TRBJ1-5 | NA | NA | TRBV28 | CASKEAGRPQHF | TGTGCCAGCAAAGAAGCGGGAAGGCCCCAGCATTTT
TRBJ2-6 | few | NA | TRBV19 | CASTRVSGANVLTF | TGTGCCAGTACTCGCGTCTCTGGGGCCAACGTCCTGACTTTC
TRBJ1-1 | NA | TRBD1 | TRBV20-1 | CSASDRGRRVSSEAFF | TGCAGTGCGTCGGACAGGGGAAGACGGGTGAGCTCTGAAGCTTTCTTT
TRBJ1-4 | few | NA | TRBV12-3/TRBV12-4 | CASMAGGDEEKLFF | TGTGCCAGCATGGCGGGGGGCGACGAGGAAAAACTGTTTTTT
TRBJ1-5 | many | NA | TRBV5-5 | CASSLAGGKPQHF | TGTGCCAGCAGCTTGGCCGGGGGCAAGCCCCAGCATTTT
TRBJ1-1 | few | NA | TRBV5-5 | CASSLVPLPEAFF | TGTGCCAGCAGCTTGGTTCCACTTCCTGAAGCTTTCTTT
TRBJ2-3 | many | TRBD2 | TRBV7-8 | CASSSIAGVDTQYF | TGTGCCAGCAGCTCCATAGCGGGAGTGGATACGCAGTATTTT
TRBJ2-3 | NA | TRBD2 | TRBV5-1 | CASSSLAGGITDTQYF | TGCGCCAGCAGCTCGTTAGCGGGGGGGATCACAGATACGCAGTATTTT
TRBJ2-7 | few | NA | TRBV11-2 | CASSLTIRGYEQYF | TGTGCCAGCAGCTTGACTATTAGGGGCTACGAGCAGTACTTC
TRBJ2-5 | many | TRBD1 | TRBV5-6 | CASSSGDRGFQETQYF | TGTGCCAGCAGCTCGGGGGACAGGGGTTTCCAAGAGACCCAGTACTTC
TRBJ2-1 | NA | TRBD2 | TRBV5-1 | CASRDPSSGVTSEQFF | TGCGCCAGCAGGGACCCGTCTAGCGGGGTAACAAGTGAGCAGTTCTTC
TRBJ2-7 | few | NA | TRBV5-1 | CAIPGSRDSNAYEQYF | TGCGCCATCCCGGGGTCCAGGGACTCCAACGCCTACGAGCAGTACTTC
TRBJ2-1 | NA | TRBD2 | TRBV5-6 | CASSLWSGRGEEQFF | TGTGCCAGCAGCTTGTGGAGCGGGAGAGGAGAAGAGCAGTTCTTC
TRBJ2-7 | few | TRBD1 | TRBV7-8 | CASSLNRDSHEQYF | TGTGCCAGCAGCTTAAATAGGGACAGCCACGAGCAGTACTTC
TRBJ2-2 | few | NA | TRBV5-1 | CASSLVLVGELFF | TGCGCCAGCAGCTTGGTCCTAGTCGGGGAGCTGTTTTTT
TRBJ2-4 | NA | NA | TRBV5-1 | CASTPGDSPNIQYF | TGCGCCAGCACTCCAGGGGACTCCCCAAACATTCAGTACTTC
TRBJ1-1 | many | NA | TRBV29-1 | CSVEGRGEAFF | TGCAGCGTCGAGGGGAGGGGTGAAGCTTTCTTT
TRBJ2-3 | NA | NA | TRBV10-3 | CAISDPRGGGTDTQYF | TGTGCCATCAGTGATCCGAGGGGGGGAGGCACAGATACGCAGTATTTT
TRBJ2-7 | few | TRBD1 | TRBV5-1 | CASSLAPGGNYEQYF | TGCGCCAGCAGCTTGGCCCCAGGGGGCAACTACGAGCAGTACTTC
TRBJ2-6 | few | NA | TRBV20-1 | CSARVQDYQHFTGANVLTF | TGCAGTGCTAGAGTTCAGGACTACCAACACTTCACTGGGGCCAACGTCCTGACTTTC
TRBJ1-2 | few | NA | TRBV9 | CASSSRWGDYGYTF | TGTGCCAGCAGCTCCAGGTGGGGCGACTATGGCTACACCTTC
TRBJ1-1 | NA | NA | TRBV6-1 | CASSAVQNTEAFF | TGTGCCAGCAGTGCCGTACAGAACACTGAAGCTTTCTTT
TRBJ1-1 | few | NA | TRBV15 | CATSIMGRGATEAFF | TGTGCCACCAGCATTATGGGTCGGGGGGCCACTGAAGCTTTCTTT
TRBJ1-1 | NA | TRBD1 | TRBV7-8 | CASSESRGLNTEAFF | TGTGCCAGCAGCGAGAGCAGGGGGCTGAACACTGAAGCTTTCTTT
TRBJ2-1 | many | TRBD1 | TRBV2 | CASRYRGQGDNEQFF | TGTGCCAGCAGGTACCGGGGACAGGGAGACAATGAGCAGTTCTTC
TRBJ2-1 | few | NA | TRBV9 | CASSNRDHTYNEQFF | TGTGCCAGCAGCAACCGGGACCACACCTACAATGAGCAGTTCTTC
TRBJ2-1 | NA | NA | TRBV24-1 | CATSDRGPSNEQFF | TGTGCCACCAGTGACCGCGGACCCTCCAATGAGCAGTTCTTC
TRBJ2-2 | NA | NA | TRBV4-2 | CASNQRATVAGELFF | TGTGCCAGCAATCAGAGGGCCACGGTCGCCGGGGAGCTGTTTTTT
TRBJ2-5 | NA | NA | TRBV5-1 | CASSFQGGRGEETQYF | TGCGCCAGCAGCTTCCAGGGGGGGCGAGGTGAAGAGACCCAGTACTTC